This TCR beta chain appears in the sequencing data of a study of beta chain features in type 1 diabetes. This clone appeared a few times. Its antigen is not identified. What was sequenced were expressed TCRB transcripts, since all of the isolated RNA had been reverse transcribed. TCRdb's copy holds only in-frame clones and misses some; the assay was immunoSEQ multiplex PCR. Of about 14,000 clones listed, about two thirds are singletons. Germline V gene data show CDR1 as SGHTA and CDR2 as FQGNSA. CDR3 length equals 13 residues. V was pared by 3 bases and J by 2 bases, with 0 bases of the junction left unmatched. Overall study results and limits: In every one of the four CD4+ subsets, TCRB CDR3s were moderately but significantly shorter in Type 1 diabetes patients.

The receptor's source is a woman under 30 with type 1 diabetes. Sequencing was carried out using stem cell memory CD4+ T cells from blood. The chain recombines TRBV7-2 with TRBJ2-7; 8 nucleotides match TRBD1. The CDR3, as DNA: TGTGCCAGCAGCTTGGACAGGGCCTACGAGCAGTACTTC. It translates to CASSLDRAYEQYF.